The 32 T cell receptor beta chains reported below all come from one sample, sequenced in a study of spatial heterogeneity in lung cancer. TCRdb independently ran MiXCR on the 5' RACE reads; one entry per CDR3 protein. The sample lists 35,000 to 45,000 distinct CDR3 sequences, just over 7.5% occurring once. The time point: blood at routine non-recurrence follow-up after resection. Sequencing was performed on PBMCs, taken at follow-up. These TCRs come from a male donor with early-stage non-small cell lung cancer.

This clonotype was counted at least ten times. The CDR3 loop is CASSLVLLAGSSSYEQYF. Here the CDR3 DNA reads TGTGCCAGCAGCTTAGTGCTCCTAGCGGGGTCCAGCTCCTACGAGCAGTACTTC. The rearrangement links TRBV7-8 to TRBJ2-7, with TRBD2 matching over 9 bases. The CDR3 has 18 residues. J was trimmed by 0 bases and V by 1 base; bases with no gene match: 10. The germline V gene has CDR1 SGHVS and CDR2 FQNEAQ.

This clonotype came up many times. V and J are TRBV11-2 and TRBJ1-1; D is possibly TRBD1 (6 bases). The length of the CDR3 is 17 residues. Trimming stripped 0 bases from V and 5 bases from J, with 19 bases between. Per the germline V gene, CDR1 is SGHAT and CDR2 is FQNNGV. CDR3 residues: CASSLDPRDGGGTEAFF. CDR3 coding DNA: TGTGCCAGCAGCTTAGACCCACGAGACGGGGGCGGGACTGAAGCTTTCTTT.

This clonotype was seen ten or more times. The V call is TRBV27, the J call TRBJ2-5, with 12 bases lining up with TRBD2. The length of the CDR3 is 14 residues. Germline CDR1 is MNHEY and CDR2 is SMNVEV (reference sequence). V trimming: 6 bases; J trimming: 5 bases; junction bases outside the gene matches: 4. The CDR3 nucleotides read TGTGCCAGCAGCCCTCTAGCGGGGGGGGAGACCCAGTACTTC. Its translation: CASSPLAGGETQYF.

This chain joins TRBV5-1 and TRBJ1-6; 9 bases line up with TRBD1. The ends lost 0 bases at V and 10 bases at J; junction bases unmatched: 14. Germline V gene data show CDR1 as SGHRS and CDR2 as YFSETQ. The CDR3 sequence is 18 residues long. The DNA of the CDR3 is TGCGCCAGCAGCTTGGCCTTGTTGACAGGGGGGGGACACTCACCCCTCCACTTT. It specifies CASSLALLTGGGHSPLHF.

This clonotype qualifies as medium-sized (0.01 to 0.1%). The CDR3 nucleotides are TGTGCCAGCACCGGGAGGGGACCAGCGAAAAACATTCAGTACTTC. It specifies CASTGRGPAKNIQYF. V gene TRBV2 combines with J gene TRBJ2-4; 8 nucleotides match TRBD2. V was clipped by 7 bases and J by 4 bases; unmatched bases: 9. CDR1 is SNHLY, CDR2 FYNNEI, per germline. The CDR3 has 15 amino acids.

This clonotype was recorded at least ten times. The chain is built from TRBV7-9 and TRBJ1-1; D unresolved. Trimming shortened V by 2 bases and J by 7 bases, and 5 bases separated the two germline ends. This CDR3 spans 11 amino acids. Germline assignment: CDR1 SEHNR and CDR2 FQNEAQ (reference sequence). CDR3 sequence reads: CASSLWDEAFF. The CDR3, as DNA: TGTGCCAGCAGCTTATGGGATGAAGCTTTCTTT. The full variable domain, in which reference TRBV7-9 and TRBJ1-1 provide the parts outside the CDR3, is DTGVSQNPRHKITKRGQNVTFRCDPISEHNRLYWYRQTLGQGPEFLTYFQNEAQLEKSRLLSDRFSAERPKGSFSTLEIQRTEQGDSAMYLCASSLWDEAFFGQGTRLTVV.

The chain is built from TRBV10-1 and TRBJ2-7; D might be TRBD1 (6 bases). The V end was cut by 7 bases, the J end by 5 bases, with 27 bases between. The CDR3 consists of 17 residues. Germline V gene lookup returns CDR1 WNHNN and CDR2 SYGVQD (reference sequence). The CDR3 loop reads CASIRDQGPGASHEQYF. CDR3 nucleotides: TGCGCCAGCATCCGGGACCAGGGGCCCGGAGCTAGTCACGAGCAGTACTTC.

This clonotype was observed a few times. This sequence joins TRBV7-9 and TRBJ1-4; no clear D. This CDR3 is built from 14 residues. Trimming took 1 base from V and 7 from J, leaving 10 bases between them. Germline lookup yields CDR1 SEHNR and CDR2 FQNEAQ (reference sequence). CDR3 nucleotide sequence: TGTGCCAGCAGCTTAGAGGGTGGAGGTGAAAAACTGTTTTTT. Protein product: CASSLEGGGEKLFF.

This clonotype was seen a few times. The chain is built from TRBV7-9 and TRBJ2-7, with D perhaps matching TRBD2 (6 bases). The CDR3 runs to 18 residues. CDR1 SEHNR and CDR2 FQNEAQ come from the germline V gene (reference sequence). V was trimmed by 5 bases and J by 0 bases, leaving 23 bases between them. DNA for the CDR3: TGTGCCAGCAGCCCGCCGGGAGCCGCGAGGGAAAGCTCCTACGAGCAGTACTTC. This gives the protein CASSPPGAARESSYEQYF.

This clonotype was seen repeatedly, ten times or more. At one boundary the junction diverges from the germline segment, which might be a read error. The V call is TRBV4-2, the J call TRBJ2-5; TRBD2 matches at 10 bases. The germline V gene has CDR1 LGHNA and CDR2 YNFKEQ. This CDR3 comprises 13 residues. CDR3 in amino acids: CATSGGAMETQYF. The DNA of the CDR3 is TGTGCCACCAGCGGGGGGGCGATGGAGACCCAGTACTTC.

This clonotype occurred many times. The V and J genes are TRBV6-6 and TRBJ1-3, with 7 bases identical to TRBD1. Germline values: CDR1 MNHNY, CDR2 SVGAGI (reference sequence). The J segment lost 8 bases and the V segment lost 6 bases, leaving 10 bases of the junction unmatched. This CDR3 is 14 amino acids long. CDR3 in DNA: TGTGCCAGCAGCTACGATACAGGGGAATACACCATATATTTT. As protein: CASSYDTGEYTIYF.

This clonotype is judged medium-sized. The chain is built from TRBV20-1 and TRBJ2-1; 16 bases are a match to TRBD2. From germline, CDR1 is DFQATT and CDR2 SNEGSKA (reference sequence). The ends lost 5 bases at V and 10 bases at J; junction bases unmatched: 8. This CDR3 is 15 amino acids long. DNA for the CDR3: TGCAGTGCTGAATCCGGGACTAGCGGGGGGGCAGAGCAGTTCTTC. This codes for CSAESGTSGGAEQFF.

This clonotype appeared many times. The CDR3 coding sequence is TGTGCCAGCAGCCAAGATTTGGCAGGGCAATCACCCCTCCACTTT. Translation: CASSQDLAGQSPLHF. The J gene is TRBJ1-6, the V gene TRBV14, with TRBD1 as a possible D gene (5 bases). Between the trimmed V and J ends, which lost 0 bases and 10 bases, there was a span of 13 bases. The germline gives CDR1 SGHDN, CDR2 FVKESK. The CDR3 sequence is 15 residues long.

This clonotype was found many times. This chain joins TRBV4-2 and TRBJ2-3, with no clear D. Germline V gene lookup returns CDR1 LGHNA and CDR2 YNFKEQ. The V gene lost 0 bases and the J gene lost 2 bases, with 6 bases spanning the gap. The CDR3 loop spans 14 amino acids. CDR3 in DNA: TGTGCCAGCAGCCAAGAACTCAACACAGATACGCAGTATTTT. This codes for CASSQELNTDTQYF.

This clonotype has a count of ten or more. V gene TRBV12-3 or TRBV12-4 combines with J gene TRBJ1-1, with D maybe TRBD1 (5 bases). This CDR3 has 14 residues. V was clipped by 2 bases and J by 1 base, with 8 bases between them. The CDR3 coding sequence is TGTGCCAGCAGTTTAAGGGACGGGAACACTGAAGCTTTCTTT. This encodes CASSLRDGNTEAFF.

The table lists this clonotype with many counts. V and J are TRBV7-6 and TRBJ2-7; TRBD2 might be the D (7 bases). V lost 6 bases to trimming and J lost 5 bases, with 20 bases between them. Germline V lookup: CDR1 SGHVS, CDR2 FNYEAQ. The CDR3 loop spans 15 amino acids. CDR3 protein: CASSHGGYRVDEQYF. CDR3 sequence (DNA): TGTGCCAGCAGTCACGGGGGGTACAGGGTCGACGAGCAGTACTTC.

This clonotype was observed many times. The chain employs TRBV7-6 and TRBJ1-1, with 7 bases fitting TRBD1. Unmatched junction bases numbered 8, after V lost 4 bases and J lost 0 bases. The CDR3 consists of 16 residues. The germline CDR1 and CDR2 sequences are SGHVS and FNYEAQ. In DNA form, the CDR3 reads TGTGCCAGCAGCTCGATCCTGACAGGGATGAACACTGAAGCTTTCTTT. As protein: CASSSILTGMNTEAFF.

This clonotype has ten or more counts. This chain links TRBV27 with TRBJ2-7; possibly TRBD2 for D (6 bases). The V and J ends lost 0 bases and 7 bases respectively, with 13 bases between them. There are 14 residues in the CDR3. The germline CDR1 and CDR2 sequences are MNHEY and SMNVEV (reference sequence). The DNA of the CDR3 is TGTGCCAGCAGTTTATCGAGAGGGGACTTAGAGCAGTACTTC. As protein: CASSLSRGDLEQYF.

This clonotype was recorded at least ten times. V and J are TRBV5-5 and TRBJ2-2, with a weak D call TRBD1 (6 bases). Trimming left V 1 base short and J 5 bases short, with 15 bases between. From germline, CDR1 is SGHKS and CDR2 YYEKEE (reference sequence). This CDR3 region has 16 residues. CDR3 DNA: TGTGCCAGCAGCTTGACGTTACAGGGCCCGACCGGGGAGCTGTTTTTT. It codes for CASSLTLQGPTGELFF.

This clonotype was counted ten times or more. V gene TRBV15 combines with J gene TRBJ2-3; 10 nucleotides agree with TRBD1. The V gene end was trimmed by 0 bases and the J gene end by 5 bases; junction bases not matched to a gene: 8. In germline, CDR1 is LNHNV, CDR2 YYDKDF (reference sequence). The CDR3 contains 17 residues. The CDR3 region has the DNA TGTGCCACCAGCAGAGATTACCCGGGACAGGGGATAGATACGCAGTATTTT. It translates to CATSRDYPGQGIDTQYF.

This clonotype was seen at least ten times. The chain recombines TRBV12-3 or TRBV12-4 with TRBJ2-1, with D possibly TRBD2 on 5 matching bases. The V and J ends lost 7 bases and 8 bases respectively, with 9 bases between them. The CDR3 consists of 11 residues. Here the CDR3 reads CASTHSDEQFF. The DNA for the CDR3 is TGTGCCAGCACCCATAGCGATGAGCAGTTCTTC.

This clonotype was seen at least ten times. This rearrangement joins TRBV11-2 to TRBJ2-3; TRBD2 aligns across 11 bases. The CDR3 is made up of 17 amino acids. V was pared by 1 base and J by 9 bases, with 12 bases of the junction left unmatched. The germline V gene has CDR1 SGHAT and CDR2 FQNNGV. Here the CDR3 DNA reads TGTGCCAGCAGCTTAGGCACCCTAGCGGGGGGCCAAGGAACGCAGTATTTT. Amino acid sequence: CASSLGTLAGGQGTQYF.

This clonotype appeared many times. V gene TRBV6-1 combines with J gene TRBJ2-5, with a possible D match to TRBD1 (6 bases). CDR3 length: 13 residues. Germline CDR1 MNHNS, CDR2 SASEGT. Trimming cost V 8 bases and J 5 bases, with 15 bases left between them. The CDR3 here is CASLGQRYETQYF. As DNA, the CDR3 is TGTGCCAGCCTGGGACAACGATATGAGACCCAGTACTTC.

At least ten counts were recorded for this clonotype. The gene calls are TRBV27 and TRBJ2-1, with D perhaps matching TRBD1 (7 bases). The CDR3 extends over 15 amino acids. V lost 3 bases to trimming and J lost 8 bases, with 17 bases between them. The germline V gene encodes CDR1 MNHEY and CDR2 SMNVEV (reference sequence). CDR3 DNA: TGTGCCAGCAGTTTTGCAGGGGGGCCTGGGGATGAGCAGTTCTTC. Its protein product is CASSFAGGPGDEQFF.

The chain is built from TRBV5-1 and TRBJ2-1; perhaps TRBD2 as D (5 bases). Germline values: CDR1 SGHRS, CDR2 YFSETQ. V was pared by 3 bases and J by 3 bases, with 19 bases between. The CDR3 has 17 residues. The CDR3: CASSYAGGSGVYNEQFF. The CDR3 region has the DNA TGCGCCAGCAGCTATGCTGGTGGGAGCGGAGTCTACAATGAGCAGTTCTTC.

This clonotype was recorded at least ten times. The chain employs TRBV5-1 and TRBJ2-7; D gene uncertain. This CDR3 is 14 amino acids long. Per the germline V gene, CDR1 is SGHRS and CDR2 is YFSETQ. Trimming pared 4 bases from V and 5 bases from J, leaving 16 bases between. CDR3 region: CASSRGRTLDEQYF. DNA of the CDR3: TGCGCCAGCAGCCGAGGTCGGACGTTGGACGAGCAGTACTTC. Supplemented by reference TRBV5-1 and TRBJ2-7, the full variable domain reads KAGVTQTPRYLIKTRGQQVTLSCSPISGHRSVSWYQQTPGQGLQFLFEYFSETQRNKGNFPGRFSGRQFSNSRSEMNVSTLELGDSALYLCASSRGRTLDEQYFGPGTRLTVT.

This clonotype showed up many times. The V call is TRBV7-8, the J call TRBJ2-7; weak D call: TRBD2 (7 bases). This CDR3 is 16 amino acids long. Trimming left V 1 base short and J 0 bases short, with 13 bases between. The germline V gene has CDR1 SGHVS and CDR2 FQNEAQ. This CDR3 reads CASSLDGGGLSYEQYF. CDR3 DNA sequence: TGTGCCAGCAGCTTAGATGGCGGGGGCCTCTCCTACGAGCAGTACTTC.

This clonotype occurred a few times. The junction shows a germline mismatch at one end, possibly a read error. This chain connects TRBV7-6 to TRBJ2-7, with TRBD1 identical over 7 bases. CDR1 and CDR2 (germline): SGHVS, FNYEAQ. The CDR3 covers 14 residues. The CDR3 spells CASSPNTGAYGQYF. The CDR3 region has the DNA TGTGCCAGCAGCCCTAACACAGGGGCCTACGGGCAGTACTTC.

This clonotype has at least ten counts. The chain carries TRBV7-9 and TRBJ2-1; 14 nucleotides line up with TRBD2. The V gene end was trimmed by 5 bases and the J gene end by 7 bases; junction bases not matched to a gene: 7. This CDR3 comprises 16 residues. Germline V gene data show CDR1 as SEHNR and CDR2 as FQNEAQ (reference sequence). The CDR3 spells CASSHTGTSGRNEQFF. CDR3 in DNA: TGTGCCAGCAGCCACACTGGGACTAGCGGGAGAAATGAGCAGTTCTTC.

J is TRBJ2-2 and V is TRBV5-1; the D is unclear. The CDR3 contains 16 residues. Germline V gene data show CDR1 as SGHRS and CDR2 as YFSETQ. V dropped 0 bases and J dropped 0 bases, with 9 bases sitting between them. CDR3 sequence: CASSLVSSANTGELFF. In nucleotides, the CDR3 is TGCGCCAGCAGCTTGGTTTCCAGTGCGAACACCGGGGAGCTGTTTTTT.

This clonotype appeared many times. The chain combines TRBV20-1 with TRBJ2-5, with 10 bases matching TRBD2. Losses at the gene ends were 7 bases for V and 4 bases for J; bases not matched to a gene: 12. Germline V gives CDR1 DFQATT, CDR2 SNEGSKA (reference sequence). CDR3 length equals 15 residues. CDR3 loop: CSVERSGGAGETQYF. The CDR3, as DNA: TGCAGTGTTGAACGGAGCGGGGGGGCCGGAGAGACCCAGTACTTC.

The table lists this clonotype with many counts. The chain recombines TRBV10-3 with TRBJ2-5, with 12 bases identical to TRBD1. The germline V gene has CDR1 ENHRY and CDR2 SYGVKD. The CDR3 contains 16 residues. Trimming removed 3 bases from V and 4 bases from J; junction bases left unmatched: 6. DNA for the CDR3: TGTGCCATCAGTGACGTCCGGGACAGGGGGCGAGAGACCCAGTACTTC. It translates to CAISDVRDRGRETQYF.